This T cell receptor (beta chain) derives from a study of blood T cell repertoires in COVID-19. In the study overall: COVID-19 samples, acute and convalescent, were from the United States, Italy and Spain. Sources were T cells, B-cell-depleted T cells, or PBMCs; the material itself was cDNA or gDNA.

Original analysis: Amplifying reference gene primers gave estimates of nucleated cell counts. Method: immunoSEQ multiplex PCR; TCRdb's copy keeps in-frame clones and lacks some. D and trimming come from the DNA, and the V and J calls and clone size come from that table. The table shows about 240,000 clones, with about 84% occurring only once. This receptor was taken from a man older than 75 with acute or convalescent COVID-19. Sequenced: peripheral blood.

This CDR3 reads CASSIDHRGAAGPQHF. The CDR3 bases are TGTGCCAGTAGTATAGATCACCGGGGAGCCGCAGGACCCCAGCATTTT. The rearrangement links TRBV19 to TRBJ1-5; no reliable D call. Trimming pared 0 bases from V and 10 bases from J, leaving 19 bases between. The CDR3 is 16 amino acids. Germline CDR1 LNHDA, CDR2 SQIVND (reference sequence).